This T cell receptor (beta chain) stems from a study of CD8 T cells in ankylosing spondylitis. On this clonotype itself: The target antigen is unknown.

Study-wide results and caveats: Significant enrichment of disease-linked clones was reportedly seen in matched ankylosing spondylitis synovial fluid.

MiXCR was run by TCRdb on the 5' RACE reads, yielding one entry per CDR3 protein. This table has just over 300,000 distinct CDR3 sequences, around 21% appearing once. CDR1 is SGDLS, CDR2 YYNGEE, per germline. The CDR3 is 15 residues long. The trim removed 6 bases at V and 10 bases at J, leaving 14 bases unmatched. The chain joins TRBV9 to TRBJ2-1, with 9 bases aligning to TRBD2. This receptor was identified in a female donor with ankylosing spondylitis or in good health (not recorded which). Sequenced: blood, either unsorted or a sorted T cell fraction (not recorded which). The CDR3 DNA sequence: TGTGCCAGCACCCAAAGCGGGAGGCCGTTAGGAGAGCAGTTCTTC. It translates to CASTQSGRPLGEQFF.